These 20 T cell receptor beta chains were all obtained from the same sample, sequenced in a study of breast tumors, draining lymph nodes, adjacent tissues. Axillary draining lymph nodes of breast cancer patients supplied the node samples. MiXCR was run by TCRdb on the multiplex PCR reads, yielding one entry per CDR3 protein. The table lists some 110,000 distinct CDR3 sequences, more than 30% of them singletons, with approximately 5.4% in the top ten. Sequencing was carried out using axillary lymph node tissue. These receptors originate from a female donor with breast cancer. Some clones in this sample may be carry-over from other donors' samples.

To note about this clonotype: This could be a read error, since a much larger clone is one nucleotide away. The CDR3 nucleotides read TGTGCCAGCAGCCCCCACGGGACGTCTGATGGCTACACCTTC. This encodes CASSPHGTSDGYTF. The J gene is TRBJ1-2, the V gene TRBV7-3; possible D gene TRBD1, 5 bases. Germline loops: CDR1 SGHTA, CDR2 FQGTGA. There are 14 residues in the CDR3. The germline V and J ends were trimmed by 5 bases and 6 bases, with 16 bases remaining between them.

In its sample, this clonotype was seen many times. V usage is TRBV10-3 and J usage is TRBJ1-6, with D unclear. Trimming removed 6 bases at V and 6 bases at J, with 15 bases between. This CDR3 contains 15 residues. Germline lookup yields CDR1 ENHRY and CDR2 SYGVKD. DNA for the CDR3: TGTGCCATCAGCCCCGCGACGGGCATTAATTCACCCCTCCACTTT. Translating it yields CAISPATGINSPLHF.

Many counts were recorded for this clonotype. V gene TRBV19 combines with J gene TRBJ1-6; TRBD1 matches at 9 bases. Per germline, CDR1 LNHDA and CDR2 SQIVND (reference sequence). The CDR3 extends over 16 amino acids. The ends lost 5 bases at V and 5 bases at J; junction bases unmatched: 7. The CDR3, as DNA: TGTGCCAGTAGTCCATTGACAGGGGGGGATAATTCACCCCTCCACTTT. Its translation is CASSPLTGGDNSPLHF. The complete variable domain, with remaining parts taken from reference TRBV19 and TRBJ1-6, reads DGGITQSPKYLFRKEGQNVTLSCEQNLNHDAMYWYRQDPGQGLRLIYYSQIVNDFQKGDIAEGYSVSREKKESFPLTVTSAQKNPTAFYLCASSPLTGGDNSPLHFGNGTRLTVT.

This clonotype was found many times. This chain joins TRBV19 and TRBJ2-7, with D perhaps TRBD2 (6 bases). The CDR3 has 15 amino acids. Trimming pared 5 bases from V and 3 bases from J, leaving 17 bases between. Per germline, CDR1 LNHDA and CDR2 SQIVND (reference sequence). Here the CDR3 reads CASSQTGGRLYEQYF. CDR3 sequence (DNA): TGTGCCAGTAGTCAAACTGGTGGGAGGCTCTACGAGCAGTACTTC. Full variable domain (missing parts from reference TRBV19 and TRBJ2-7): DGGITQSPKYLFRKEGQNVTLSCEQNLNHDAMYWYRQDPGQGLRLIYYSQIVNDFQKGDIAEGYSVSREKKESFPLTVTSAQKNPTAFYLCASSQTGGRLYEQYFGPGTRLTVT.

This clonotype occurred many times. This rearrangement joins TRBV20-1 to TRBJ2-5; TRBD1 matches at 8 bases. The CDR3 length is 12 residues. The V and J ends lost 6 bases and 5 bases, in that order; junction bases with no gene match: 5. CDR1 DFQATT and CDR2 SNEGSKA come from the germline V gene (reference sequence). This chain's CDR3 is CSAQDRAETQYF. DNA of the CDR3: TGCAGTGCCCAGGACAGGGCCGAGACCCAGTACTTC.

About this clonotype itself: The junction differs from germline at one of its ends, possibly a read error. The V and J genes are TRBV11-2 and TRBJ1-2, with 10 bases identical to TRBD1. This CDR3 has 14 amino acids. Per germline, CDR1 SGHAT and CDR2 FQNNGV. This CDR3 reads CASSDRGPTYGYAF. The CDR3 bases are TGTGCCAGCAGCGACAGGGGGCCCACCTATGGCTACGCCTTC.

This clonotype was counted ten times or more. This chain connects TRBV7-2 to TRBJ1-5; TRBD1 matches at 9 bases. V lost 4 bases and J lost 5; bases outside the gene matches: 6. CDR3 length: 15 amino acids. Per germline, CDR1 SGHTA and CDR2 FQGNSA. CDR3 sequence: CASSSGQGKYQPQHF. Here the CDR3 DNA reads TGTGCCAGCAGCTCCGGACAGGGGAAATATCAGCCCCAGCATTTT.

With respect to this clonotype: A read error may explain this, as a much larger clone is one base away. The chain recombines TRBV20-1 with TRBJ2-1; D might be TRBD1 (5 bases). The CDR3 loop spans 11 amino acids. CDR1 and CDR2 (germline): DFQATT, SNEGSKA (reference sequence). CDR3 sequence (DNA): TGCAGTGCCAGGGTCCACAATGAGCAGTCCTTC. Residues: CSARVHNEQSF.

This clonotype was found many times. This chain joins TRBV20-1 and TRBJ2-1; no firm D call. The CDR3 runs to 11 residues. Germline loops: CDR1 DFQATT, CDR2 SNEGSKA (reference sequence). Trimming stripped 1 base from V and 6 bases from J, with 4 bases between. The CDR3 region has the DNA TGCAGTGCTAGAGTGGGCAATGAGCAGTTCTTC. Protein: CSARVGNEQFF.

About this clonotype itself: A much larger clone differs by one base, so this may be a read error. The chain links TRBV5-6 to TRBJ2-1; TRBD2 aligns across 11 bases. Unmatched junction bases numbered 7, after V lost 5 bases and J lost 6 bases. The CDR3 is made up of 15 amino acids. The germline CDR1 and CDR2 sequences are SGHDT and YYEEEE. This chain's CDR3 is CASSTTSGGSNEQFF. In DNA, the CDR3 is TGTGCCAGCAGTACTACTAGCGGGGGCAGCAATGAGCAGTTCTTC.

This clonotype was recorded at least ten times. The CDR3 here is CSASRRGTYNEQFF. Here the CDR3 DNA reads TGCAGTGCTAGTCGCAGGGGGACTTACAATGAGCAGTTCTTC. The V gene is TRBV20-1, the J gene TRBJ2-1; a weak D match, TRBD1 (7 bases). Looked up from germline, CDR1 is DFQATT and CDR2 is SNEGSKA (reference sequence). Trimming removed 3 bases at V and 4 bases at J, with 13 bases between. The CDR3 consists of 14 residues.

This chain links TRBV20-1 with TRBJ1-5; unclear D gene. The V and J ends lost 6 bases and 4 bases respectively, with 10 bases between them. The germline gives CDR1 DFQATT, CDR2 SNEGSKA (reference sequence). This CDR3 is 12 amino acids long. CDR3: CSAPRGNQPQHF. CDR3 sequence (DNA): TGCAGTGCCCCCCGGGGAAATCAGCCCCAGCATTTT.

This clonotype has at least ten counts. The genes are TRBV11-3 and TRBJ2-3; D not resolved. Between the trimmed V and J ends, which lost 4 bases and 8 bases, there was a span of 10 bases. CDR3 size: 12 residues. In germline, CDR1 is SGHNT, CDR2 YENEEA. The CDR3 DNA reads as TGTGCCAGCAGCTGGGTTCGCGGTACGCAGTATTTT. This codes for CASSWVRGTQYF.

About this clonotype itself: This may be a read error, as it is one base from a much larger clone. J is TRBJ1-5 and V is TRBV18, with 7 bases lining up with TRBD1. The V gene's germline CDR1 is KGHSH and CDR2 LQKENI. The CDR3 is 14 amino acids. The CDR3 nucleotides read TGTGTCAGCTCAAGACAGGGTAGCGATCAGCCCCAGCATTTT. Its protein product is CVSSRQGSDQPQHF.

As for this clonotype: A much bigger clone sits one base away, suggesting this may be a read error. The gene calls are TRBV6-5 and TRBJ2-1; weak D call: TRBD2 (6 bases). The closer fit of TRBJ2-7 to the DNA end suggests the J call may be wrong. The CDR3 loop spans 16 amino acids. The V gene's germline CDR1 is MNHEY and CDR2 SVGAGI. The CDR3 loop is CASSYRYGSSYNEQYF. The CDR3 DNA is TGTGCCAGCAGTTATAGGTACGGGAGCTCCTACAATGAGCAGTACTTC.

This clonotype has only a few counts. The V call is TRBV28, the J call TRBJ2-6, with 8 bases lining up with TRBD1. This CDR3 region has 16 residues. Germline V gene data show CDR1 as MDHEN and CDR2 as SYDVKM. V shed 10 bases and J 2 bases; nucleotides not matched to a gene: 10. In DNA, the CDR3 is TGTGCCACCTACGACAGGGGAACCCCTGGGGCCAACGTCCTGACTTTC. Residues: CATYDRGTPGANVLTF.

A remark on this clonotype: The junction does not match germline at one end; this may be a read error. This chain joins TRBV4-1 and TRBJ1-2, with 9 bases identical to TRBD1. Germline CDR1 and CDR2: MGHRA and YSYEKL. This CDR3 has 16 residues. The CDR3 DNA is TGCGCCAGCAGCCAAGATTGGGACAGGGCTAACTCTGGCTACACCTTC. Amino acid sequence: CASSQDWDRANSGYTF.

A note on this clonotype: A much larger clonotype is one base distant, so this may be a read error. The CDR3 DNA reads as TGCAGTGCCCCGCGCATGAACACTGAAGCTTTCTTT. Protein product: CSAPRMNTEAFF. The chain links TRBV20-1 to TRBJ1-1; no clear D gene. The CDR3 is 12 amino acids. With 6 bases removed from V and 0 bases from J, the gap between germline ends came to 8 bases. Germline values: CDR1 DFQATT, CDR2 SNEGSKA (reference sequence).

This clonotype was detected only a few times. The chain recombines TRBV18 with TRBJ2-4; D uncertain. The CDR3 extends over 16 amino acids. The germline CDR1 and CDR2 sequences are KGHSH and LQKENI. The V and J ends lost 2 bases and 0 bases respectively, with 11 bases between them. CDR3 protein: CASSPIRKVAKNIQYF. The CDR3 DNA sequence: TGTGCCAGCTCACCAATACGGAAAGTAGCCAAAAACATTCAGTACTTC.

This clonotype was detected ten times or more. The chain joins TRBV5-8 to TRBJ2-3, with 9 bases matching TRBD1. CDR1 SGHTS and CDR2 YDEGEE come from the germline V gene. The CDR3 length is 16 residues. The V and J ends lost 1 base and 2 bases, in that order; junction bases with no gene match: 5. CDR3 protein: CASSLPGTGNTDTQYF. CDR3 in DNA: TGTGCCAGCAGCTTGCCCGGGACAGGGAACACAGATACGCAGTATTTT.